These 9 T cell receptor beta chains were sequenced from one sample in a study of beta chain features in type 1 diabetes. Expressed TCRB transcripts were sequenced because the isolated RNA had all been reverse transcribed beforehand. Sequencing was performed with immunoSEQ multiplex PCR; in TCRdb, only in-frame clones are kept and a portion is missing. The sample yields roughly 180,000 clones, over 6% seen once. Their recognized antigens are unknown. Study conclusions and caveats: The study found moderately but significantly shorter TCRB CDR3s in all four CD4+ subsets of Type 1 diabetes patients.

Sequencing input: central memory CD4+ T cells from blood. Source of these receptors: a man in his late teens or twenties with type 1 diabetes.

This clone was seen only a few times. The chain is built from TRBV18 and TRBJ1-2, with 8 bases identical to TRBD1. Trimming cost V 4 bases and J 3 bases; bases outside gene matches: 4. In germline, CDR1 is KGHSH, CDR2 LQKENI. The CDR3 is 14 amino acids. The CDR3 nucleotides read TGTGCCAGCTCACGCGCGACAGGGGACTATGGCTACACCTTC. Amino acid sequence: CASSRATGDYGYTF.

This clone has just a few counts. This chain uses TRBV28 with TRBJ2-7; the D gene is possibly TRBD1 (5 bases). Germline V gives CDR1 MDHEN, CDR2 SYDVKM. This CDR3 has 14 amino acids. V dropped 8 bases and J dropped 3 bases, with 17 bases sitting between them. The CDR3 DNA reads TGTGCCAGCGTCCGACAGTCGTCTAACTACGAGCAGTACTTC. It codes for CASVRQSSNYEQYF.

This clone was seen more than once but under ten times. This chain joins TRBV6-6 and TRBJ2-1; D perhaps matches TRBD2 (7 bases). CDR1 is MNHNY, CDR2 SVGAGI, per germline (reference sequence). Trimming took 5 bases from V and 8 from J, leaving 19 bases between them. CDR3 length: 15 residues. The CDR3 region is CASSPTRGGSDEQFF. CDR3 sequence (DNA): TGTGCCAGCAGTCCAACTAGGGGGGGAAGCGATGAGCAGTTCTTC.

The chain links TRBV7-9 to TRBJ1-5; 10 nucleotides line up with TRBD1. The V gene end was trimmed by 5 bases and the J gene end by 5 bases; junction bases not matched to a gene: 0. CDR1 and CDR2 (germline): SEHNR, FQNEAQ (reference sequence). This CDR3 spans 13 amino acids. The CDR3 here is CASSGTGDQPQHF. CDR3 coding DNA: TGTGCCAGCAGCGGGACAGGGGATCAGCCCCAGCATTTT.

This clone was seen a few times. This CDR3 is CASGTGGYEQYF. Here the CDR3 DNA reads TGTGCCAGCGGGACAGGGGGCTACGAGCAGTACTTC. The J gene is TRBJ2-7, the V gene TRBV2; 11 positions match TRBD1. V trimming: 8 bases; J trimming: 3 bases; junction bases outside the gene matches: 0. Germline V CDR1 and CDR2: SNHLY, FYNNEI. The CDR3 has 12 residues.

There are a few counts of this clone. V gene TRBV28 combines with J gene TRBJ2-1, with a possible D match to TRBD1 (6 bases). The V end lost 2 bases, the J end lost 10 bases, and 12 bases lay between the germline ends. Germline CDR1 is MDHEN and CDR2 is SYDVKM. This CDR3 spans 13 amino acids. CDR3 amino acids: CASSLPWTAEQFF. DNA for the CDR3: TGTGCCAGCAGTTTACCCTGGACAGCCGAGCAGTTCTTC.

This chain joins TRBV9 and TRBJ1-2; the match to TRBD1 covers 12 bases. V shed 3 bases, J shed 2 bases, and the junction held 8 bases outside the gene matches. The CDR3 runs 17 residues. In germline, CDR1 is SGDLS, CDR2 YYNGEE. The CDR3 loop reads CASSGTGTGGRNYGYTF. The CDR3 DNA is TGTGCCAGCAGCGGTACCGGGACAGGGGGCCGAAACTATGGCTACACCTTC.

The CDR3 nucleotides are TGTGCCTGGAGTAAGCTAGCGGGAGGGGAGACCCAGTACTTC. It is translated as CAWSKLAGGETQYF. The chain links TRBV30 to TRBJ2-5, with TRBD2 identical over 12 bases. Germline trimming cut 2 bases from V and 5 bases from J; bases unmatched to any gene: 3. CDR1 and CDR2 (germline): GTSNPN, SVGIG (reference sequence). This CDR3 is built from 14 residues.

This clone came up a few times. J is TRBJ2-5 and V is TRBV10-2; the match to TRBD1 covers 9 bases. This CDR3 is 14 amino acids long. Trimming removed 6 bases from V and 4 bases from J; junction bases left unmatched: 6. From germline, CDR1 is WSHSY and CDR2 SAAADI. CDR3 sequence (DNA): TGCGCCAGCAGCGGGACAGGGTATGGAGAGACCCAGTACTTC. This sequence encodes CASSGTGYGETQYF.